The 20 T cell receptor beta chains below come from one sample, sequenced in a study of tumor-infiltrating lymphocytes in primary liver carcinoma. For each extraction, RNA and DNA were obtained together from about 21-30 mg of unsorted bulk tissue. Total RNA (approximately 450 ng) served as template for TCR beta cDNA synthesis primed by a constant-region primer. Three-round nested multiplex PCR performed with slightly modified ARM-PCR produced the TCR beta libraries. TRBV1-TRBV30 forward and Cbeta reverse primers drove the first two roughly 11-cycle rounds. TCRdb reprocessed the multiplex PCR reads via MiXCR and lists one record per CDR3 protein. The sample consists of more than 85,000 distinct CDR3 sequences, around 83% of them appearing once. The specimen was liver tumor tissue from sampling region 3. Regarding subset: tumor region T3, left-lateral pole. The receptors derive from a middle-aged man with primary liver carcinoma and hepatitis B virus infection.

Regarding this clonotype: The missing conserved phenylalanine or tryptophan at the end of this CDR3 makes a read error likely. The V and J genes are TRBV29-1 and TRBJ2-5; 7 bases are a match to TRBD2. The CDR3 runs to 15 residues. Per germline, CDR1 SQVTM and CDR2 ANQGSEA. Trimming cost V 1 base and J 1 base; bases outside gene matches: 6. The CDR3 nucleotides read TGCAGCGTTGAAGGACCCGGGAGGCTCCAAGAGACCCAGTACCTC. Translation gives CSVEGPGRLQETQYL.

To note about this clonotype: A much larger clonotype is one base distant, so this may be a read error. The chain has TRBV12-3 or TRBV12-4 and TRBJ2-2; 8 bases are a match to TRBD2. The CDR3 loop spans 17 amino acids. The CDR3 here is CASSFRGGGRNIGELFF. DNA of the CDR3: TGTGCCAGCAGTTTCCGGGGTGGCGGGAGGAACATCGGGGAGCTGTTTTTT.

The rearrangement joins TRBV6-1 to TRBJ2-7; 7 bases fit TRBD1. The germline V gene has CDR1 MNHNS and CDR2 SASEGT. Trimming at V came to 2 bases and at J to 10 bases, leaving 14 bases not matched to a gene. This CDR3 has 15 amino acids. This CDR3 is CASSETGVSSCEQYF. The CDR3 region has the DNA TGTGCCAGCAGTGAAACAGGGGTCAGCTCCTGCGAACAGTACTTC.

About this clonotype itself: Because the CDR3 is missing its conserved closing phenylalanine or tryptophan, this is likely a read error. This rearrangement joins TRBV4-3 to TRBJ2-3; tentative D call: TRBD1 (6 bases). This CDR3 is 15 amino acids long. V lost 4 bases and J lost 3, with 14 bases in between. Germline lookup yields CDR1 LGHNA and CDR2 YSLEER. The CDR3 bases are TGCGCCAGCAGCCGCCGGCAGAGGGGGACAGATACGCAGTATTAT. Protein: CASSRRQRGTDTQYY.

V and J are TRBV6-1 and TRBJ2-1; 10 bases are shared with TRBD2. In germline, CDR1 is MNHNS, CDR2 SASEGT. V shed 9 bases, J shed 3 bases, and the junction held 8 bases outside the gene matches. The CDR3 runs to 15 residues. CDR3 nucleotide sequence: TGTGCCAGTACAGAAGCGGGAGGGATCTACAATGAGCAGTTCTTC. Protein sequence: CASTEAGGIYNEQFF.

Note on this clonotype: Compared with germline, one end of the junction differs, possibly owing to a read error. The chain uses TRBV12-3 or TRBV12-4 and TRBJ2-5, with TRBD2 matching over 8 bases. The CDR3 consists of 13 residues. The CDR3 DNA reads as TGCGCCAGCAGGCGGGGGGACGGAGATACCCAGTACTTC. Protein: CASRRGDGDTQYF.

Comments on this clonotype: Compared with germline, one end of the junction differs, possibly owing to a read error. V is TRBV11-2 and J is TRBJ2-1; D perhaps matches TRBD2 (5 bases). CDR3 length: 14 amino acids. Germline V gives CDR1 SGHAT, CDR2 FQNNGV. The CDR3 protein is CASNFSGFDNEQFF. The CDR3 region has the DNA TGTGCCAGCAACTTCTCGGGGTTCGACAATGAGCAATTCTTC.

Comments on this clonotype: Germline and junction disagree at one end, which may indicate a read error. The genes are TRBV4-1 and TRBJ1-5; no firm D call. There are 13 residues in the CDR3. From germline, CDR1 is MGHRA and CDR2 YSYEKL. The DNA of the CDR3 is TGCGTCAGCAGTTTTGCTCTTGATCAGCCCCAGCATTTT. Amino acid sequence: CVSSFALDQPQHF.

This clonotype was observed once. One junction end does not reproduce the germline sequence, and a read error may be involved. The chain uses TRBV29-1 and TRBJ2-3; 12 nucleotides match TRBD2. The germline V gene has CDR1 SQVTM and CDR2 ANQGSEA. The CDR3 extends over 15 amino acids. The CDR3 protein is CSVLTSGSWNDTQYF. DNA for the CDR3: TGCAGCGTACTGACTAGCGGGAGTTGGAATGATACACAGTATTTT.

Notes on this clonotype: One junction end does not reproduce the germline sequence, and a read error may be involved. This chain uses TRBV29-1 with TRBJ1-2; TRBD1 is a possible D gene (5 bases). This CDR3 region has 11 residues. Per the germline V gene, CDR1 is SQVTM and CDR2 is ANQGSEA. The CDR3 DNA follows: TGCAGCCATGGGACTTTCTATGGCTACATCTTC. Residues: CSHGTFYGYIF.

As for this clonotype: A clone one base away is much larger, so this may be a read error. The chain employs TRBV20-1 and TRBJ1-1, with D uncertain. There are 12 residues in the CDR3. V gave up 5 bases and J gave up 3 bases, with 10 bases separating them. Looked up from germline, CDR1 is DFQATT and CDR2 is SNEGSKA (reference sequence). CDR3 nucleotide sequence: TGCAGTGCTCCCACGACGGACACTGAAGCTTTCTTT. Its protein product is CSAPTTDTEAFF.

Turning to this clonotype: A junction end diverges from the germline sequence, so it may reflect a read error. The CDR3 loop is CASSDGNSGANVLAF. The CDR3 nucleotides are TGTGCCAGCAGTGACGGAAACTCTGGGGCCAACGTCCTGGCTTTC. The chain joins TRBV4-3 to TRBJ2-6; a possible D gene is TRBD1 (5 bases). CDR3 size: 15 residues. The germline CDR1 and CDR2 sequences are LGHNA and YSLEER.

In the case of this clonotype: One junction end does not reproduce the germline sequence, and a read error may be involved. The chain links TRBV6-2 or TRBV6-3 to TRBJ2-1; TRBD1 agrees at 9 bases. This CDR3 region has 16 residues. Per the germline V gene, CDR1 is MNHEY and CDR2 is SVGEGT. The DNA for the CDR3 is TGTGCCAGGAGTCCGCCGGGACAGGGCTCATACAATGAGGAGTTCTTC. Protein sequence: CARSPPGQGSYNEEFF.

Notes on this clonotype: A read error may account for a junction end that differs from germline. This chain joins TRBV29-1 and TRBJ2-6; possibly TRBD1 for D (5 bases). The CDR3 covers 16 residues. Germline loops: CDR1 SQVTM, CDR2 ANQGSEA. CDR3 sequence reads: CRVFQDTDSGANVLTF. CDR3 nucleotides: TGTAGGGTTTTCCAGGACACAGATTCTGGGGCCAACGTCCTGACTTTC.

Remarks on this clonotype: The germline gene is not matched at one end of the junction; a read error may be the cause. V gene TRBV30 combines with J gene TRBJ2-1, with a tentative D call TRBD2 (5 bases). This CDR3 spans 16 amino acids. Per the germline V gene, CDR1 is GTSNPN and CDR2 is SVGIG (reference sequence). The CDR3: CAWSRPGSESFNEEFF. CDR3 nucleotide sequence: TGTGCCTGGAGCCGACCGGGGTCTGAGTCCTTCAATGAGGAGTTCTTC.

With respect to this clonotype: The CDR3 does not close with the conserved phenylalanine or tryptophan, likely indicating a read error. This chain connects TRBV10-3 to TRBJ2-5; 7 bases line up with TRBD1. The ends lost 4 bases at V and 8 bases at J; junction bases unmatched: 10. This CDR3 region has 14 residues. The germline V gene has CDR1 ENHRY and CDR2 SYGVKD. CDR3 in amino acids: CAISATGLGDTQYI. In DNA form, the CDR3 reads TGTGCCATCAGTGCGACAGGGTTGGGAGACACCCAGTACATC.

As regards this clonotype: This may be a read error: a much more frequent sequence differs by one nucleotide. The V call is TRBV28, the J call TRBJ1-4; D possibly corresponds to TRBD1 (6 bases). V was trimmed by 6 bases and J by 5 bases, leaving 16 bases between them. CDR3 length: 15 amino acids. CDR1 is MDHEN, CDR2 SYDVKM, per germline. The CDR3 spells CASSRGQRKNEKLFF. CDR3 nucleotides: TGTGCCAGCAGCCGTGGACAGAGGAAGAATGAAAAACTGTTTTTT.

To note about this clonotype: A junction end diverges from the germline sequence, so it may reflect a read error. The J gene is TRBJ2-1, the V gene TRBV5-1; TRBD1 matches 7 bases. This CDR3 has 13 amino acids. CDR1 is SGHRS and CDR2 is YFSETQ in the germline V gene. For the CDR3, the DNA is TGCACCAGCAGCTTAACAGGGGTCAATGAGCAGTTCTTT. Amino acid sequence: CTSSLTGVNEQFF. The variable domain in full, completed from reference TRBV5-1 and TRBJ2-1, reads KAGVTQTPRYLIKTRGQQVTLSCSPISGHRSVSWYQQTPGQGLQFLFEYFSETQRNKGNFPGRFSGRQFSNSRSEMNVSTLELGDSALYLCTSSLTGVNEQFFGPGTRLTVL.

Concerning this clonotype itself: Likely a read error: the CDR3 ends without its conserved phenylalanine or tryptophan. The chain uses TRBV6-2 or TRBV6-3 and TRBJ1-1, with a possible D match to TRBD1 (6 bases). The CDR3 is 12 residues long. The germline V gene encodes CDR1 MNHEY and CDR2 SVGEGT. This chain's CDR3 is CARGTRNTEAFV. The CDR3 nucleotides read TGTGCCAGGGGGACACGTAACACTGAGGCTTTCGTT.

With regard to this clonotype: The missing conserved phenylalanine or tryptophan at the end of this CDR3 makes a read error likely. J is TRBJ2-2 and V is TRBV6-5; a possible D gene is TRBD2 (5 bases). The CDR3 has 15 residues. Germline V gene lookup returns CDR1 MNHEY and CDR2 SVGAGI. CDR3 protein: CASSAAGANTGELFS. CDR3 sequence (DNA): TGTGCTAGCAGTGCGGCGGGCGCGAACACCGGGGAGCTGTTTTCT.